Below, 13 T cell receptor beta chains from the same sample are listed, as sequenced in a study of T cell responses to AZD1222 COVID-19 vaccine (dated by TCRdb to the early 2020s). The time point label for this specimen denotes: about 28 days (+/-7) after the second vaccine dose. Library prep was done by the immunoSEQ multiplex PCR assay. Imported from immuneACCESS, the table was reduced by TCRdb to in-frame sequences with V and J called. These copies leave out some clones; in studies compared against another copy, an unresolved V gene accounts for under half, and the cause of the remainder is not known. Within this sample are tens of thousands of clones, with 89% of them counted one time only. 7.5% to 10% of the sample is in the top ten clones. Sequences were derived from peripheral blood, sampled 28 days after the second AZD1222 dose. Every receptor here comes from an adult who received the AZD1222 COVID-19 vaccine.

This chain uses TRBV6-6 with TRBJ1-3; D uncertain. There are 15 residues in the CDR3. V was trimmed by 7 bases and J by 1 base, leaving 14 bases between them. Germline lookup yields CDR1 MNHNY and CDR2 SVGAGI (reference sequence). CDR3 coding DNA: TGTGCCAGCACCGTCGGTGGAGGATCTGGAAACACCATATATTTT. Amino acids: CASTVGGGSGNTIYF.

DNA for the CDR3: TGTGCCACCAGCAGAAGGACTAGCCGGGACCGATACAATGAGCAGTTCTTC. Protein product: CATSRRTSRDRYNEQFF. The genes are TRBV15 and TRBJ2-1; 8 bases line up with TRBD2. The CDR3 sequence is 17 residues long. The V gene's germline CDR1 is LNHNV and CDR2 YYDKDF (reference sequence). Trimming cost V 2 bases and J 4 bases; bases outside gene matches: 10. Full variable domain (missing parts from reference TRBV15 and TRBJ2-1): DAMVIQNPRYQVTQFGKPVTLSCSQTLNHNVMYWYQQKSSQAPKLLFHYYDKDFNNEADTPDNFQSRRPNTSFCFLDIRSPGLGDTAMYLCATSRRTSRDRYNEQFFGPGTRLTVL.

A word on this clone: In the same sample, other DNA sequences code for this CDR3. The V call is TRBV9, the J call TRBJ1-1, with D tentatively TRBD1 (5 bases). V was trimmed by 0 bases and J by 2 bases, leaving 8 bases between them. The germline gives CDR1 SGDLS, CDR2 YYNGEE. This CDR3 has 14 amino acids. The CDR3 spells CASSVAGGNTEAFF. The CDR3 DNA follows: TGTGCCAGCAGCGTAGCCGGGGGTAACACTGAAGCTTTCTTT.

The chain is built from TRBV7-3 and TRBJ1-1; D possibly corresponds to TRBD1 (5 bases). This CDR3 has 14 residues. CDR1 SGHTA and CDR2 FQGTGA come from the germline V gene. V gave up 2 bases and J gave up 1 base, with 8 bases separating them. The CDR3 bases are TGTGCCAGCAGCTTAGGGGGAGGGAACACTGAAGCTTTCTTT. Translating it yields CASSLGGGNTEAFF.

The chain employs TRBV5-8 and TRBJ1-1; TRBD1 is a possible D gene (6 bases). This CDR3 contains 14 residues. CDR1 is SGHTS, CDR2 YDEGEE, per germline. Between the trimmed V and J ends, which lost 3 bases and 1 base, there was a span of 10 bases. This CDR3 is CASSWGHTNTEAFF. The CDR3 region has the DNA TGTGCCAGCAGCTGGGGACACACGAACACTGAAGCTTTCTTT. Together with reference TRBV5-8 and TRBJ1-1, the CDR3 gives the full variable domain: EAGVTQSPTHLIKTRGQQATLRCSPISGHTSVYWYQQALGLGLQFLLWYDEGEERNRGNFPPRFSGRQFPNYSSELNVNALELEDSALYLCASSWGHTNTEAFFGQGTRLTVV.

The chain uses TRBV19 and TRBJ2-6; TRBD1 matches at 7 bases. Germline-derived CDR1 and CDR2 are LNHDA and SQIVND (reference sequence). V trimming: 5 bases; J trimming: 0 bases; junction bases outside the gene matches: 13. The CDR3 totals 19 residues. CDR3 amino acids: CASSPNTGASTSGANVLTF. The CDR3, as DNA: TGTGCCAGTAGTCCCAATACAGGGGCTTCGACCTCTGGGGCCAACGTCCTGACTTTC.

The V gene is TRBV19, the J gene TRBJ1-3, with unresolved D. Trimming stripped 3 bases from V and 9 bases from J, with 12 bases between. The CDR3 is 13 residues long. The germline V gene encodes CDR1 LNHDA and CDR2 SQIVND (reference sequence). The CDR3 coding sequence is TGTGCCAGTAGTATCAAGTCCCCCGCCACCATATATTTT. It translates to CASSIKSPATIYF.

Comments on this clone: Different DNA sequences within this sample yield the same CDR3. V gene TRBV27 combines with J gene TRBJ1-1; D is unclear. The CDR3 loop spans 11 amino acids. CDR1 is MNHEY, CDR2 SMNVEV, per germline (reference sequence). V was trimmed by 2 bases and J by 6 bases, leaving 4 bases between them. As DNA, the CDR3 is TGTGCCAGCAGTTTAGGGGCTGAAGCTTTCTTT. Its translation: CASSLGAEAFF.

The V gene is TRBV5-6, the J gene TRBJ2-5; TRBD2 matches 9 bases. The CDR3 is 14 amino acids. Germline lookup yields CDR1 SGHDT and CDR2 YYEEEE. The V and J ends lost 2 bases and 5 bases, in that order; junction bases with no gene match: 4. The CDR3 DNA reads TGTGCCAGCAGCTTAGCGGGGGGCCGGGAGACCCAGTACTTC. Protein product: CASSLAGGRETQYF. Together with reference TRBV5-6 and TRBJ2-5, the CDR3 gives the full variable domain: DAGVTQSPTHLIKTRGQQVTLRCSPKSGHDTVSWYQQALGQGPQFIFQYYEEEERQRGNFPDRFSGHQFPNYSSELNVNALLLGDSALYLCASSLAGGRETQYFGPGTRLLVL.

J is TRBJ2-7 and V is TRBV14; 7 bases are a match to TRBD1. This CDR3 is built from 13 residues. V dropped 0 bases and J dropped 6; count of bases not matched to a gene: 2. In germline, CDR1 is SGHDN, CDR2 FVKESK. This CDR3 reads CASSQDHRGEQYF. The CDR3 region has the DNA TGTGCCAGCAGCCAAGATCACAGGGGCGAGCAGTACTTC.

This sequence joins TRBV4-1 and TRBJ2-5, with 10 bases fitting TRBD1. In germline, CDR1 is MGHRA, CDR2 YSYEKL. V lost 4 bases to trimming and J lost 4 bases; unmatched junction nucleotides: 9. The CDR3 extends over 16 amino acids. The CDR3 DNA reads as TGCGCCAGCAGCCCACTTGGACAGGGGGTAGTAGAGACCCAGTACTTC. Translated: CASSPLGQGVVETQYF.

V and J are TRBV5-1 and TRBJ2-5; 12 bases align to TRBD1. The trim removed 2 bases at V and 4 bases at J, leaving 6 bases unmatched. This CDR3 comprises 16 residues. The V gene's germline CDR1 is SGHRS and CDR2 YFSETQ. CDR3 DNA sequence: TGCGCCAGCAGCTTAGCCGGGACAGGGGGCTCAGAGACCCAGTACTTC. Amino acids: CASSLAGTGGSETQYF.

CDR3 DNA sequence: TGTGCCAGCAGGGGACTAGCGGGAGGTGGGGCCAACGTCCTGACTTTC. It is translated as CASRGLAGGGANVLTF. V is TRBV9 and J is TRBJ2-6; 15 bases are a match to TRBD2. CDR1 SGDLS and CDR2 YYNGEE come from the germline V gene. Losses at the gene ends were 5 bases for V and 3 bases for J; bases not matched to a gene: 0. The CDR3 spans 16 residues.